Presented here are 11 T cell receptor beta chains from one specimen sequenced in a study of cytomegalovirus exposure and HLA in healthy donors. PCR was performed using 60 Vbeta and 13 Jbeta primers. Generated by immunoSEQ multiplex PCR, the TCRdb table keeps only in-frame clones and is missing some. The table shows 65,000 to 85,000 clones, with 78% occurring only once. Sequencing used PBMCs. Source of these receptors: a woman aged 35 to 49 in good health and CMV-seropositive.

The chain combines TRBV5-1 with TRBJ2-7, with TRBD2 matching over 8 bases. Per the germline V gene, CDR1 is SGHRS and CDR2 is YFSETQ. After removal of 3 bases from V and 3 bases from J, the junction contained 8 bases not matched to a gene. The CDR3 has 15 residues. CDR3 DNA: TGCGCCAGCAGCTGGACCGGGGGGGGTGTCTACGAGCAGTACTTC. Its translation: CASSWTGGGVYEQYF.

The rearrangement links TRBV10-3 to TRBJ2-2; 9 nucleotides agree with TRBD1. The V gene's germline CDR1 is ENHRY and CDR2 SYGVKD. The CDR3 is made up of 15 amino acids. After removal of 6 bases from V and 5 bases from J, the junction contained 7 bases not matched to a gene. The CDR3 bases are TGTGCCATCAGGAACAACAGGGGGCTGACCGGGGAGCTGTTTTTT. Protein product: CAIRNNRGLTGELFF.

The chain recombines TRBV5-5 with TRBJ1-1; D remains unclear. V lost 6 bases and J 0 bases, leaving 15 bases between the germline ends. Germline lookup yields CDR1 SGHKS and CDR2 YYEKEE (reference sequence). This CDR3 contains 15 residues. The CDR3 bases are TGTGCCAGCATCAGAACCGGGAACATGAACACTGAAGCTTTCTTT. Its translation: CASIRTGNMNTEAFF.

V and J are TRBV7-2 and TRBJ2-5; D is undetermined. Per germline, CDR1 SGHTA and CDR2 FQGNSA. There are 12 residues in the CDR3. V was shortened by 5 bases and J by 2 bases, with 6 bases between the two germline ends. CDR3 amino acids: CASSPYQETQYF. The CDR3 bases are TGTGCCAGCAGCCCGTATCAAGAGACCCAGTACTTC.

This clone was observed a single time. The chain recombines TRBV4-3 with TRBJ2-2; D ambiguous. The CDR3 runs to 13 residues. CDR1 is LGHNA and CDR2 is YSLEER in the germline V gene. Trimming left V 0 bases short and J 7 bases short, with 6 bases between. The chain's CDR3 is CASSQDYSGELFF. CDR3 DNA: TGCGCCAGCAGCCAAGATTACAGCGGGGAGCTGTTTTTT.

The rearrangement links TRBV19 to TRBJ2-1; TRBD1 aligns across 9 bases. CDR3 size: 15 residues. Germline V CDR1 and CDR2: LNHDA, SQIVND (reference sequence). Trimming cost V 4 bases and J 2 bases; bases outside gene matches: 3. CDR3: CASSTGQGTYNEQFF. In nucleotides, the CDR3 is TGTGCCAGTAGTACGGGACAGGGTACCTACAATGAGCAGTTCTTC.

This chain's CDR3 is CASRYTGTGVYNEQFF. The CDR3, as DNA: TGTGCCAGTAGATACACCGGGACAGGGGTCTACAATGAGCAGTTCTTC. The V gene is TRBV19, the J gene TRBJ2-1; 10 bases line up with TRBD1. This CDR3 has 16 amino acids. The trim removed 6 bases at V and 3 bases at J, leaving 8 bases unmatched. Per germline, CDR1 LNHDA and CDR2 SQIVND (reference sequence).

This clone was observed a handful of times. The chain carries TRBV9 and TRBJ2-7; TRBD1 matches 9 bases. V was clipped by 0 bases and J by 5 bases; unmatched bases: 0. The CDR3 spans 13 residues. CDR1 and CDR2 (germline): SGDLS, YYNGEE. The DNA of the CDR3 is TGTGCCAGCAGCGTAGGGGACAGGGACGAGCAGTACTTC. This encodes CASSVGDRDEQYF.

As DNA, the CDR3 is TGTGCCACCCGGGGGGGGGCGGGAGACTTGAACACTGAAGCTTTCTTT. It yields the protein CATRGGAGDLNTEAFF. The rearrangement uses TRBV5-4 and TRBJ1-1; D may be TRBD1 (6 bases). The CDR3 consists of 16 residues. The germline CDR1 and CDR2 sequences are SGHNT and YYREEE (reference sequence). Trimming removed 9 bases at V and 0 bases at J, with 21 bases between.

This clone has a handful of counts. The chain's CDR3 is CASSLTGLAGVTSTDTQYF. CDR3 nucleotide sequence: TGTGCCAGCAGCCTCACTGGACTAGCGGGCGTAACTAGCACAGATACGCAGTATTTT. The chain combines TRBV7-2 with TRBJ2-3, with 11 bases that match TRBD2. Germline CDR1 reads SGHTA; CDR2 reads FQGNSA. V lost 5 bases and J lost 0; bases outside the gene matches: 13. The CDR3 has 19 amino acids.

V gene TRBV27 combines with J gene TRBJ2-2; D remains ambiguous. CDR1 and CDR2 (germline): MNHEY, SMNVEV (reference sequence). Trimming left V 1 base short and J 6 bases short, with 6 bases between. The CDR3 extends over 13 amino acids. DNA for the CDR3: TGTGCCAGCAGTTTATGGCAGTCCGGGGAGCTGTTTTTT. It encodes CASSLWQSGELFF.